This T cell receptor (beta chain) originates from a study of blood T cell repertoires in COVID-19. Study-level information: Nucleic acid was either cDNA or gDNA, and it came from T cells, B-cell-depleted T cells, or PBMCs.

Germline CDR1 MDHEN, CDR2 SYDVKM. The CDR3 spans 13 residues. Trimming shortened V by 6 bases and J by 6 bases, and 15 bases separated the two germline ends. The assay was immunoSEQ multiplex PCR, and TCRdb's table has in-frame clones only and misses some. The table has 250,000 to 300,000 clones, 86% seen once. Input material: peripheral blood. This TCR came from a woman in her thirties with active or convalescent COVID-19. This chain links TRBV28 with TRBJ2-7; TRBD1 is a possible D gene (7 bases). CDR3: CASRTPGGPEQYF. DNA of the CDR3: TGTGCCAGCAGAACCCCAGGGGGGCCCGAGCAGTACTTC. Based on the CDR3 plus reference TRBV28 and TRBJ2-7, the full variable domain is DVKVTQSSRYLVKRTGEKVFLECVQDMDHENMFWYRQDPGLGLRLIYFSYDVKMKEKGDIPEGYSVSREKKERFSLILESASTNQTSMYLCASRTPGGPEQYFGPGTRLTVT.